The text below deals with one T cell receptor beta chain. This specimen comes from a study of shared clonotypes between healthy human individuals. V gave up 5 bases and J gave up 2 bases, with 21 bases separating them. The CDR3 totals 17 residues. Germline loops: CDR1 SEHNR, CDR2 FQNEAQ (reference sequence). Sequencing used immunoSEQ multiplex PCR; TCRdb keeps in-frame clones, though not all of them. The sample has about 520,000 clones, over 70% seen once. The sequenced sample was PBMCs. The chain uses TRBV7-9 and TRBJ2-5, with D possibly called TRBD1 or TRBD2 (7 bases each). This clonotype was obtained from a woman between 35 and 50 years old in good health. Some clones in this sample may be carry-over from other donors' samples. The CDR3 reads CASSPGGGAGQQETQYF. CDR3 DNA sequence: TGTGCCAGCAGCCCGGGGGGTGGGGCGGGACAGCAAGAGACCCAGTACTTC.